This TCR beta chain was recorded in a study of T cell responses to AZD1222 COVID-19 vaccine. Study-wide results and limits: There were vaccine-associated CD4 TCRs across spike, dominant at 160-218 and 743-854. Targeting of unmutated variant regions was reportedly seen in nearly half of spike-specific TCRs.

Germline V lookup: CDR1 SGHNT, CDR2 YENEEA. The CDR3 is 14 amino acids. Trimming took 6 bases from V and 0 from J, leaving 10 bases between them. A remark on this clone: Its antigen is unidentified.

The protocol was immunoSEQ multiplex PCR, while the TCRdb copy is restricted to in-frame clones and leaves out a portion. Among more than 150,000 clones listed, more than 85% were seen once. The chain has TRBV11-3 and TRBJ2-3; D could derive from TRBD1 or TRBD2 (6 bases each). The TCR was taken from an adult in good health. Material: peripheral blood, obtained on day 0 of AZD1222 vaccination. The CDR3 is CASRGGPSTDTQYF. The CDR3 DNA sequence: TGTGCCAGCAGAGGGGGGCCTAGCACAGATACGCAGTATTTT.